Here is one TCR beta chain with its context. This sample stems from a study of blood T cell repertoires in COVID-19. Whole-study context: The United States, Italy and Spain supplied acute and convalescent COVID-19 samples. PBMCs, B-cell-depleted T cells, or T cells provided the cDNA or gDNA that made up the material.

Authors' methods: Counts of nucleated cells, estimated from reference gene primer amplification, were obtained. The repertoire was sequenced with immunoSEQ multiplex PCR; TCRdb's copy has only in-frame clones and lacks some. V, J and clone size reflect that table, while D and trimming were determined from the DNA. The repertoire holds about 210,000 clones, with around 90% as singletons. The V end was cut by 4 bases, the J end by 9 bases, with 13 bases between. The germline V gene encodes CDR1 SGHRS and CDR2 YFSETQ. The CDR3 contains 13 residues. Sequencing was performed on peripheral blood. This sequence joins TRBV5-1 and TRBJ2-2; no clear D gene. The receptor was derived from a man between 65 and 85 years old with acute or convalescent COVID-19. CDR3 in DNA: TGCGCCAGCAGCCCTACCCCGTCCCGGGAGCTGTTTTTT. This translates into CASSPTPSRELFF. The variable domain in full, with the rest retrieved from reference TRBV5-1 and TRBJ2-2, is KAGVTQTPRYLIKTRGQQVTLSCSPISGHRSVSWYQQTPGQGLQFLFEYFSETQRNKGNFPGRFSGRQFSNSRSEMNVSTLELGDSALYLCASSPTPSRELFFGEGSRLTVL.